The next 21 T cell receptor beta chains were all read from a single sample in a study of blood T cell repertoires in COVID-19 (dated by TCRdb to between 2020 and 2021). To prepare the library, the immunoSEQ multiplex PCR assay was applied. Entries here come from immuneACCESS through TCRdb and include only in-frame sequences with V and J called. Some clones fail to appear in such tables; in the studies checked, an unresolved V gene covers under half of the shortfall, and the cause of the remainder is unknown. This sample has roughly 420,000 clones in its table, and 70% to 90% of those were observed once. The ten top clones hold over 0.9% of the sample. Sequencing was carried out using PBMCs or T cells enriched from blood (not recorded which). These receptors were obtained from a woman in her thirties with acute COVID-19.

This chain links TRBV3-1 (or the pseudogene TRBV3-2) with TRBJ2-3; 7 positions match TRBD2. This CDR3 is 16 amino acids long. V was pared by 4 bases and J by 5 bases, with 12 bases of the junction left unmatched. The germline CDR1 and CDR2 sequences are LGHDT and YNNKEL (reference sequence). DNA for the CDR3: TGTGCCAGCAGCCCTCGACTAGCCGTGTTCATAGATACGCAGTATTTT. As protein: CASSPRLAVFIDTQYF.

V and J are TRBV7-2 and TRBJ1-2; D is ambiguous. Between the trimmed V and J ends, which lost 1 base and 5 bases, there was a span of 8 bases. Per germline, CDR1 SGHTA and CDR2 FQGNSA. This CDR3 spans 13 amino acids. CDR3: CASSLGLEYGYTF. DNA of the CDR3: TGTGCCAGCAGCTTAGGGCTGGAGTATGGCTACACCTTC.

This sequence joins TRBV9 and TRBJ1-4, with D unresolved. The CDR3 is 15 residues long. Germline V gene lookup returns CDR1 SGDLS and CDR2 YYNGEE. V was clipped by 2 bases and J by 4 bases, with 12 bases between them. The CDR3: CASSVEGSSNEKLFF. CDR3 nucleotide sequence: TGTGCCAGCAGCGTCGAGGGTTCGAGTAATGAAAAACTGTTTTTT.

The table lists this clone with a count of one. V and J are TRBV5-1 and TRBJ1-4; possible D gene TRBD1, 5 bases. The V and J ends lost 3 bases and 8 bases respectively, with 11 bases between them. This CDR3 has 13 residues. In germline, CDR1 is SGHRS, CDR2 YFSETQ. As DNA, the CDR3 is TGCGCCAGCAGCTCCCAGGGTTTAGAAAAACTGTTTTTT. It is translated as CASSSQGLEKLFF. Full variable domain (missing parts from reference TRBV5-1 and TRBJ1-4): KAGVTQTPRYLIKTRGQQVTLSCSPISGHRSVSWYQQTPGQGLQFLFEYFSETQRNKGNFPGRFSGRQFSNSRSEMNVSTLELGDSALYLCASSSQGLEKLFFGSGTQLSVL.

V and J are TRBV4-1 and TRBJ2-5; 10 bases match TRBD2. Germline-derived CDR1 and CDR2 are MGHRA and YSYEKL. The CDR3 is made up of 18 amino acids. The junction had 13 bases not matched to a gene; V was cut back by 2 bases and J by 4 bases. The CDR3 coding sequence is TGCGCCAGCAGCCAAATATTAGCTAGCGGGGGAAGGGTAGAGACCCAGTACTTC. Its translation: CASSQILASGGRVETQYF.

CDR3 DNA sequence: TGTGCCTCCAGGGAGGGAGGGGGGCACACCGGGGAGCTGTTTTTT. This translates into CASREGGGHTGELFF. The V and J genes are TRBV9 and TRBJ2-2, with TRBD2 as a possible D gene (7 bases). This CDR3 region has 15 residues. Germline V gives CDR1 SGDLS, CDR2 YYNGEE. Trimming shortened V by 10 bases and J by 3 bases, and 19 bases separated the two germline ends.

The chain couples TRBV18 to TRBJ1-2; TRBD1 matches at 8 bases. Trimming removed 3 bases from V and 8 bases from J; junction bases left unmatched: 17. Germline lookup yields CDR1 KGHSH and CDR2 LQKENI. This CDR3 comprises 17 residues. The CDR3 sequence: CASSPAFGTGAESGYTF. CDR3 DNA: TGTGCCAGCTCACCTGCTTTTGGGACAGGTGCAGAAAGCGGCTACACCTTC.

This clone occurred once. The chain carries TRBV5-5 and TRBJ1-1, with D uncertain. The CDR3 runs 14 residues. The germline gives CDR1 SGHKS, CDR2 YYEKEE (reference sequence). The germline V and J ends were trimmed by 3 bases and 2 bases, with 11 bases remaining between them. The CDR3 region has the DNA TGTGCCAGCAGCTGGAGGGTGGGCAACACTGAAGCTTTCTTT. Its protein product is CASSWRVGNTEAFF.

CDR3 coding DNA: TGTGCCAGCAGCGATGGGGACAGGGGAGGCAATGAGCAGTTCTTC. Translation gives CASSDGDRGGNEQFF. The chain carries TRBV9 and TRBJ2-1; the match to TRBD1 covers 10 bases. Germline CDR1 is SGDLS and CDR2 is YYNGEE. This CDR3 spans 15 amino acids. The V and J ends lost 3 bases and 6 bases, in that order; junction bases with no gene match: 6.

This clone was detected a few times. The V call is TRBV2, the J call TRBJ2-7; 9 nucleotides align to TRBD2. Germline CDR1 is SNHLY and CDR2 is FYNNEI. The junction had 5 bases not matched to a gene; V was cut back by 9 bases and J by 2 bases. The CDR3 covers 13 residues. The CDR3 DNA is TGTGCCAGTAAACTAGCGGGCCCCTACGAGCAGTACTTC. This encodes CASKLAGPYEQYF.

The CDR3, as DNA: TGTGCCAGCAGTCTCCAACAGGGCAGCACAGATACGCAGTATTTT. Amino acids: CASSLQQGSTDTQYF. This rearrangement joins TRBV6-5 to TRBJ2-3; possible D gene TRBD1, 6 bases. CDR1 is MNHEY, CDR2 SVGAGI, per germline. Trimming removed 5 bases from V and 0 bases from J, with 12 bases in between. This CDR3 contains 15 residues.

The V call is TRBV30, the J call TRBJ1-4; the D gene is possibly TRBD1 (5 bases). CDR3 length: 15 residues. V was clipped by 0 bases and J by 8 bases, with 16 bases between them. Germline values: CDR1 GTSNPN, CDR2 SVGIG (reference sequence). CDR3 sequence: CAWSVHSGLKEKLFF. The CDR3 bases are TGTGCCTGGAGTGTACATTCAGGGCTCAAGGAAAAACTGTTTTTT.

This clone appeared a single time. V usage is TRBV18 and J usage is TRBJ1-2; unclear D gene. CDR3 length: 13 residues. The germline V gene has CDR1 KGHSH and CDR2 LQKENI. V lost 4 bases and J lost 2, with 8 bases in between. The CDR3 DNA sequence: TGTGCCAGCTCACTCCGGGAGAACTATGGCTACACCTTC. Protein product: CASSLRENYGYTF.

V gene TRBV7-3 combines with J gene TRBJ2-1, with D possibly matching TRBD1 (7 bases). Per germline, CDR1 SGHTA and CDR2 FQGTGA. Trimming took 0 bases from V and 4 from J, leaving 13 bases between them. The CDR3 spans 16 residues. As DNA, the CDR3 is TGTGCCAGCAGCTTAACGCGGGACAGCCCTTACAATGAGCAGTTCTTC. This translates into CASSLTRDSPYNEQFF.

The chain recombines TRBV12-3 or TRBV12-4 with TRBJ1-3, with 7 nucleotides matching TRBD1. The CDR3 is 13 amino acids. The V gene end was trimmed by 1 base and the J gene end by 10 bases; junction bases not matched to a gene: 4. The DNA of the CDR3 is TGTGCCAGCAGTTTAGTTACAGGGGAGACCATATATTTT. Its translation is CASSLVTGETIYF.

The V gene is TRBV4-1, the J gene TRBJ1-3, with TRBD1 matching 7 bases. The CDR3 runs to 16 residues. V gave up 4 bases and J gave up 0 bases; unmatched junction bases: 6. The V gene's germline CDR1 is MGHRA and CDR2 YSYEKL. CDR3 protein: CASSPTGTASGNTIYF. For the CDR3, the DNA is TGCGCCAGCAGCCCTACTGGGACAGCCTCTGGAAACACCATATATTTT.

The gene calls are TRBV2 and TRBJ2-7; D remains unclear. Between the trimmed V and J ends, which lost 5 bases and 2 bases, there was a span of 10 bases. This CDR3 comprises 13 residues. Germline V gene sequence: CDR1 SNHLY, CDR2 FYNNEI. In nucleotides, the CDR3 is TGTGCCAGCAGTTCTGGGCAGCCCTACGAGCAGTACTTC. This gives the protein CASSSGQPYEQYF.

The chain is built from TRBV24-1 and TRBJ2-2, with 7 positions matching TRBD1. V trimming: 5 bases; J trimming: 1 base; junction bases outside the gene matches: 3. The CDR3 totals 15 residues. The V gene's germline CDR1 is KGHDR and CDR2 SFDVKD. The CDR3 region is CATSANRGNTGELFF. The CDR3 nucleotides are TGTGCCACCAGTGCGAACAGGGGGAACACCGGGGAGCTGTTTTTT.

The rearrangement links TRBV28 to TRBJ1-6; the match to TRBD1 covers 12 bases. CDR1 and CDR2 (germline): MDHEN, SYDVKM. The CDR3 consists of 16 residues. J lost 9 bases, V lost 4 bases, and 7 bases had no gene match. DNA of the CDR3: TGTGCCAGCAGTTCCTCCGGGACAGGGGGCGTTTCACCCCTCCACTTT. The encoded protein is CASSSSGTGGVSPLHF.

This chain connects TRBV7-9 to TRBJ1-3; D may be TRBD1 (6 bases). CDR1 SEHNR and CDR2 FQNEAQ come from the germline V gene (reference sequence). Trimming pared 4 bases from V and 2 bases from J, leaving 6 bases between. There are 13 residues in the CDR3. The CDR3 DNA reads TGTGCCAGCAGCTGGGGGCCTGGAAACACCATATATTTT. Its protein product is CASSWGPGNTIYF.

The chain links TRBV29-1 to TRBJ2-1, with D perhaps matching TRBD1 (5 bases). Germline V gene sequence: CDR1 SQVTM, CDR2 ANQGSEA. This CDR3 is 13 amino acids long. V was shortened by 3 bases and J by 8 bases, with 14 bases between the two germline ends. The CDR3 bases are TGCAGCGTTGAGGGGCCTGGAGAATATGAGCAGTTCTTC. This gives the protein CSVEGPGEYEQFF.